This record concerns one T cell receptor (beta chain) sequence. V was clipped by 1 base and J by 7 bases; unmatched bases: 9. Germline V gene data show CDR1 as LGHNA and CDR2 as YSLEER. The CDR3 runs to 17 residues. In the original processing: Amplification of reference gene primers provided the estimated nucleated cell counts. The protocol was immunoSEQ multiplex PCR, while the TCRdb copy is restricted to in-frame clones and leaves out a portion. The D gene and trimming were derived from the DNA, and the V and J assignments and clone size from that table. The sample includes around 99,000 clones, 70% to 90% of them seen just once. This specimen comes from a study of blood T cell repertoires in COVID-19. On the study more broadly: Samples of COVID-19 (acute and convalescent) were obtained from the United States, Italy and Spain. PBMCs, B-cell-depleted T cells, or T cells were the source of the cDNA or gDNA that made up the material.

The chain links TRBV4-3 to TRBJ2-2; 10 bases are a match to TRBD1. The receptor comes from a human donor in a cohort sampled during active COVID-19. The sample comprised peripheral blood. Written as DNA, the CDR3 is TGCGCCAGCAGCCAAGGCTGGGGACAGGGGTGGGTCGGGGAGCTGTTTTTT. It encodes CASSQGWGQGWVGELFF.